What follows are 25 T cell receptor beta chains derived from one specimen sequenced in a study of T cell repertoires in cytomegalovirus infection. TCRdb processed the reads anew with MiXCR; each CDR3 protein has one entry. Here the sample spans approximately 910,000 distinct CDR3 sequences, under 40% being singletons. Their antigen targets remain unknown. The source material was cultured CD8+ T cells from PBMCs, sampled from culture after CMV antigen stimulation. All receptors derive from a human donor in good health (CMV status not recorded). Some clones in this sample may be carry-over from other donors' samples.

The chain carries TRBV7-9 and TRBJ1-2; TRBD1 agrees at 10 bases. The V and J ends lost 5 bases and 3 bases, in that order; junction bases with no gene match: 12. CDR1 is SEHNR and CDR2 is FQNEAQ in the germline V gene (reference sequence). This CDR3 is built from 17 residues. CDR3: CASSPVPGQGHDYGYTF. The DNA for the CDR3 is TGTGCCAGCAGCCCCGTCCCGGGACAGGGGCACGACTATGGCTACACCTTC.

This clonotype was detected only a few times. The CDR3 protein is CASSSSRAYNSPLHF. CDR3 bases: TGTGCCAGCAGTTCCAGCCGAGCCTATAATTCACCCCTCCACTTT. The rearrangement joins TRBV12-3 or TRBV12-4 to TRBJ1-6; D is uncertain. The CDR3 length is 15 residues. With 4 bases removed from V and 2 bases from J, the gap between germline ends came to 9 bases.

This clonotype was recorded at least ten times. This chain links TRBV7-6 with TRBJ1-1, with D unclear. The CDR3 has 14 amino acids. Germline V lookup: CDR1 SGHVS, CDR2 FNYEAQ. Trimming pared 1 base from V and 5 bases from J, leaving 11 bases between. The CDR3, as DNA: TGTGCCAGCAGCTTAGGGTCTTTTGGGACTGAAGCTTTCTTT. Its translation: CASSLGSFGTEAFF.

In its sample, this clonotype was seen many times. This chain joins TRBV6-6 and TRBJ1-3; D uncertain. The CDR3 totals 14 residues. V was pared by 8 bases and J by 0 bases, with 11 bases between. Per the germline V gene, CDR1 is MNHNY and CDR2 is SVGAGI (reference sequence). The CDR3 nucleotides are TGTGCCAGCTGCCCCACAAGCTCTGGAAACACCATATATTTT. It translates to CASCPTSSGNTIYF.

The J gene is TRBJ2-5, the V gene TRBV15; a weak D match, TRBD1 (6 bases). Trimming took off 1 base at V and 5 bases at J, with 14 bases between the two ends. The CDR3 is 15 residues long. Germline V lookup: CDR1 LNHNV, CDR2 YYDKDF (reference sequence). This CDR3 reads CATSRVQGAGETQYF. The CDR3 nucleotides read TGTGCCACCAGCAGAGTACAGGGAGCAGGGGAGACCCAGTACTTC.

This clonotype was recorded a few times. The chain combines TRBV2 with TRBJ1-3; tentative D call: TRBD1 (6 bases). This CDR3 region has 15 residues. The germline V gene encodes CDR1 SNHLY and CDR2 FYNNEI. V lost 5 bases, J lost 0 bases, and 11 bases lay in between. The CDR3 reads CASSNRDNSGNTIYF. CDR3 DNA: TGTGCCAGCAGTAACCGGGACAACTCTGGAAACACCATATATTTT.

The chain couples TRBV6-6 to TRBJ2-3; D remains ambiguous. Germline CDR1 and CDR2: MNHNY and SVGAGI (reference sequence). The V and J ends lost 0 bases and 4 bases respectively, with 11 bases between them. The CDR3 is 15 amino acids. The CDR3 region is CASSYSLPGADTQYF. The CDR3 nucleotides read TGTGCCAGCAGTTACTCTCTGCCTGGAGCAGATACGCAGTATTTT.

This clonotype came up a few times. This sequence joins TRBV29-1 and TRBJ2-7; 10 bases are a match to TRBD1. Trimming removed 7 bases from V and 5 bases from J; junction bases left unmatched: 8. Germline CDR1 is SQVTM and CDR2 is ANQGSEA. This CDR3 has 13 residues. The CDR3 sequence: CSATGTGVNEQYF. CDR3 nucleotides: TGCAGCGCCACCGGGACAGGGGTCAACGAGCAGTACTTC.

This clonotype was counted between two and nine times. The CDR3 DNA is TGTGCCAGCAGCCCAGTGCCGGACAGGGCTGAGCCCGGGGAGCTGTTTTTT. Residues: CASSPVPDRAEPGELFF. This chain connects TRBV11-2 to TRBJ2-2; 8 nucleotides agree with TRBD1. Germline loops: CDR1 SGHAT, CDR2 FQNNGV. The CDR3 is made up of 17 amino acids. The V gene end was trimmed by 5 bases and the J gene end by 6 bases; junction bases not matched to a gene: 14. Drawing the rest from reference TRBV11-2 and TRBJ2-2, the complete variable domain is EAGVAQSPRYKIIEKRQSVAFWCNPISGHATLYWYQQILGQGPKLLIQFQNNGVVDDSQLPKDRFSAERLKGVDSTLKIQPAKLEDSAVYLCASSPVPDRAEPGELFFGEGSRLTVL.

On this clonotype: The junction does not match germline at one end; this may be a read error. The CDR3 nucleotides read TGCGCCAACAGCATGGGACTTGAGCAGTTCTTC. Encoded protein: CANSMGLEQFF. The chain combines TRBV5-1 with TRBJ2-1, with D possibly being TRBD2 (6 bases). There are 11 residues in the CDR3. Germline V CDR1 and CDR2: SGHRS, YFSETQ.

In this sample, this clonotype turned up a few times. The rearrangement links TRBV6-5 to TRBJ1-2; D remains ambiguous. The CDR3 totals 13 residues. Germline lookup yields CDR1 MNHEY and CDR2 SVGAGI. Trimming left V 6 bases short and J 4 bases short, with 12 bases between. The CDR3 nucleotides read TGTGCCAGCAGCGTAGCCCGGTTCTATGGCTACACCTTC. As protein: CASSVARFYGYTF.

The table lists this clonotype with a count of one. The chain links TRBV23-1 to TRBJ1-5; D may be TRBD1 (5 bases). TRBV23-1 is classed as an ORF, of uncertain function. This CDR3 region has 16 residues. V was cut by 0 bases and J by 3 bases, with 12 bases left in between. The DNA for the CDR3 is TGCGCCAGCAGTCAATCGAAGGGGCGAGTCAATCAGCCCCAGCATTTT. Residues: CASSQSKGRVNQPQHF.

The CDR3 DNA follows: TGCGCCAGCCTGAAGGTGGTAGCGGGGGACACCGGGGAGCTGTTTTTT. It encodes CASLKVVAGDTGELFF. The chain combines TRBV23-1 with TRBJ2-2; 9 bases are a match to TRBD2. TRBV23-1 is an ORF, and what it does is uncertain. CDR3 length: 16 residues. Germline trimming cut 8 bases from V and 3 bases from J; bases unmatched to any gene: 10.

The chain couples TRBV14 to TRBJ1-6; tentative D call: TRBD1 (6 bases). This CDR3 has 15 amino acids. With 1 base removed from V and 10 bases from J, the gap between germline ends came to 14 bases. Germline loops: CDR1 SGHDN, CDR2 FVKESK. CDR3 sequence (DNA): TGTGCCAGCAGCCAAGTTGCAGGGGTAACATCACCCCTCCACTTT. Translation: CASSQVAGVTSPLHF. Looking up the rest from reference TRBV14 and TRBJ1-6 gives the full variable domain: EAGVTQFPSHSVIEKGQTVTLRCDPISGHDNLYWYRRVMGKEIKFLLHFVKESKQDESGMPNNRFLAERTGGTYSTLKVQPAELEDSGVYFCASSQVAGVTSPLHFGNGTRLTVT.

The J gene is TRBJ1-2, the V gene TRBV2; 7 nucleotides line up with TRBD1. The CDR3 covers 14 residues. From germline, CDR1 is SNHLY and CDR2 FYNNEI. Trimming removed 8 bases from V and 4 bases from J; junction bases left unmatched: 10. DNA for the CDR3: TGTGCCAGCCCTGGGGGGACAGTCTCCTATGGCTACACCTTC. It is translated as CASPGGTVSYGYTF. Complete variable domain (other parts from reference TRBV2 and TRBJ1-2): EPEVTQTPSHQVTQMGQEVILRCVPISNHLYFYWYRQILGQKVEFLVSFYNNEISEKSEIFDDQFSVERPDGSNFTLKIRSTKLEDSAMYFCASPGGTVSYGYTFGSGTRLTVV.

The V call is TRBV25-1, the J call TRBJ2-1; D unresolved. The CDR3 loop spans 14 amino acids. CDR1 is MGHDK and CDR2 is SYGVNS in the germline V gene. V dropped 5 bases and J dropped 10 bases, with 18 bases sitting between them. The CDR3 is CASSSPANLGEQFF. In DNA form, the CDR3 reads TGTGCCAGCAGTTCCCCGGCCAACCTGGGGGAGCAGTTCTTC.

This clonotype has at least ten counts. The CDR3 reads CASSSSGAIATQYF. The DNA for the CDR3 is TGTGCCAGCAGCTCTTCAGGGGCAATAGCGACCCAGTACTTC. The chain joins TRBV7-9 to TRBJ2-5; maybe TRBD1 (6 bases). This CDR3 region has 14 residues. CDR1 and CDR2 (germline): SEHNR, FQNEAQ (reference sequence). The V and J ends lost 4 bases and 7 bases respectively, with 16 bases between them.

The chain carries TRBV7-9 and TRBJ2-5, with 7 bases lining up with TRBD2. This CDR3 is built from 16 residues. CDR1 is SEHNR and CDR2 is FQNEAQ in the germline V gene (reference sequence). The V and J ends lost 0 bases and 3 bases, in that order; junction bases with no gene match: 7. In DNA, the CDR3 is TGTGCCAGCAGCTTAGCGAGCAGACTAGCAGAAGAGACCCAGTACTTC. This sequence encodes CASSLASRLAEETQYF.

Comments on this clonotype: The CDR3 end shows no conserved phenylalanine or tryptophan, and so a read error is likely. V gene TRBV5-6 combines with J gene TRBJ1-2; tentative D call: TRBD1 (5 bases). With 4 bases removed from V and 2 bases from J, the gap between germline ends came to 12 bases. Germline V gene lookup returns CDR1 SGHDT and CDR2 YYEEEE. The CDR3 contains 14 residues. CDR3 loop: CASSPRNRNYGYTL. Here the CDR3 DNA reads TGTGCCAGCAGCCCCAGGAACAGGAACTATGGCTACACCCTC.

As regards this clonotype: Mismatch with germline at one junction end may stem from a read error. This rearrangement joins TRBV19 to TRBJ2-7; D is perhaps TRBD1 (5 bases). The CDR3 runs to 16 residues. The germline V gene has CDR1 LNHDA and CDR2 SQIVND (reference sequence). For the CDR3, the DNA is TGTGTCAGTAGTCCTCATGCAGGGCTACTCACCTACGAGCAGTACTTT. As protein: CVSSPHAGLLTYEQYF.

The chain joins TRBV20-1 to TRBJ2-4; 7 positions agree with TRBD1. The ends lost 6 bases at V and 2 bases at J; junction bases unmatched: 7. The CDR3 extends over 14 amino acids. Germline V gene data show CDR1 as DFQATT and CDR2 as SNEGSKA (reference sequence). CDR3 sequence: CSAVDRVTKNIQYF. The CDR3 nucleotides are TGCAGTGCCGTAGACAGGGTAACCAAAAACATTCAGTACTTC.

This clonotype was recorded a few times. The V and J genes are TRBV11-2 and TRBJ1-1; no clear D gene. CDR3 length: 15 residues. V lost 1 base and J 1 base, leaving 10 bases between the germline ends. CDR1 is SGHAT and CDR2 is FQNNGV in the germline V gene. CDR3 DNA sequence: TGTGCCAGCAGCTTAGCGGCGGCCCAGAACACTGAAGCTTTCTTT. Protein sequence: CASSLAAAQNTEAFF.

This chain uses TRBV7-4 with TRBJ1-4, with D perhaps matching TRBD1 (5 bases). The CDR3 is made up of 14 amino acids. Trimming removed 1 base from V and 8 bases from J, with 11 bases in between. CDR1 and CDR2 (germline): SGHVT, SQSDAQ. The chain's CDR3 is CASSLVAGEEKLFF. CDR3 nucleotides: TGTGCCAGCAGCTTAGTAGCGGGGGAGGAAAAACTGTTTTTT.

V is TRBV11-2 and J is TRBJ1-1; D is possibly TRBD1 (5 bases). The CDR3 length is 19 residues. Trimming removed 3 bases from V and 1 base from J, with 24 bases in between. CDR1 SGHAT and CDR2 FQNNGV come from the germline V gene. In DNA, the CDR3 is TGTGCCAGCAGCTTTTTCCGACCTAGGGACCCACGGTGGAACACTGAAGCTTTCTTT. Protein product: CASSFFRPRDPRWNTEAFF.

The V call is TRBV5-5, the J call TRBJ1-1; possible D gene TRBD1, 6 bases. The germline V gene encodes CDR1 SGHKS and CDR2 YYEKEE (reference sequence). Deletions cut 3 bases from V and 0 bases from J, with 12 bases between. The length of the CDR3 is 15 residues. The CDR3 protein is CASSSRGHMNTEAFF. CDR3 DNA sequence: TGTGCCAGCAGCTCCAGGGGACACATGAACACTGAAGCTTTCTTT.